What follows are 25 T cell receptor beta chains derived from one specimen sequenced in a study of cytomegalovirus exposure and HLA in healthy donors. PCR involved 60 Vbeta and 13 Jbeta primers. The protocol was immunoSEQ multiplex PCR, while the TCRdb copy is restricted to in-frame clones and leaves out a portion. The table shows about 140,000 clones, with about 81% occurring only once. Input material: PBMCs. The receptors originated from a man under 40 in good health and CMV-seronegative.

J is TRBJ2-6 and V is TRBV5-1; D gene ambiguous. Germline V gene lookup returns CDR1 SGHRS and CDR2 YFSETQ. The CDR3 contains 16 residues. V lost 0 bases and J 4 bases, leaving 11 bases between the germline ends. The CDR3 coding sequence is TGCGCCAGCAGCTTGGCTGATCAGGTCGGGGCCAACGTCCTGACTTTC. Its protein is CASSLADQVGANVLTF.

The chain employs TRBV5-6 and TRBJ1-1; 7 nucleotides match TRBD1. The CDR3 consists of 14 residues. Germline V gives CDR1 SGHDT, CDR2 YYEEEE. J was trimmed by 6 bases and V by 2 bases; bases with no gene match: 7. The CDR3 sequence: CASSFPEGGSEAFF. The CDR3 bases are TGTGCCAGCAGCTTCCCTGAAGGGGGCTCTGAAGCTTTCTTT.

V is TRBV5-1 and J is TRBJ1-5; TRBD1 aligns across 9 bases. Germline values: CDR1 SGHRS, CDR2 YFSETQ. This CDR3 spans 17 amino acids. V was clipped by 4 bases and J by 0 bases; unmatched bases: 8. CDR3 sequence (DNA): TGCGCCAGCAGCCCCGGACAGGGGAGCGATAGCAATCAGCCCCAGCATTTT. Amino acid sequence: CASSPGQGSDSNQPQHF.

The chain carries TRBV9 and TRBJ1-4; 8 nucleotides match TRBD1. The CDR3 has 18 amino acids. With V trimmed by 3 bases and J by 1 base, 11 bases remained unmatched. Germline CDR1 is SGDLS and CDR2 is YYNGEE. The CDR3: CASSAPRDRHETNEKLFF. The DNA for the CDR3 is TGTGCCAGCAGCGCCCCGAGGGACAGGCACGAAACTAATGAAAAACTGTTTTTT.

The chain recombines TRBV18 with TRBJ2-7, with D uncertain. CDR3 length equals 13 residues. Germline V lookup: CDR1 KGHSH, CDR2 LQKENI. Between the trimmed V and J ends, which lost 4 bases and 3 bases, there was a span of 10 bases. This CDR3 reads CASSLDPSYEQYF. CDR3 nucleotide sequence: TGTGCCAGCTCACTAGACCCTAGCTACGAGCAGTACTTC.

This clone has just a few counts. The chain employs TRBV6-4 and TRBJ1-2; D remains unclear. CDR1 and CDR2 from the germline V gene are MRHNA and SNTAGT. V was pared by 5 bases and J by 3 bases, with 10 bases between. This CDR3 has 13 amino acids. The CDR3 protein is CASSIGRDYGYTF. The CDR3, as DNA: TGTGCCAGCAGTATCGGGAGGGACTATGGCTACACCTTC.

This clone occurred a few times. The chain recombines TRBV10-3 with TRBJ1-1, with a possible D match to TRBD1 (6 bases). CDR3 length equals 14 residues. Trimming took off 5 bases at V and 1 base at J, with 11 bases between the two ends. Germline V gene data show CDR1 as ENHRY and CDR2 as SYGVKD. The CDR3 protein is CAISPGTKNTEAFF. CDR3 nucleotides: TGTGCCATCAGTCCCGGGACAAAGAACACTGAAGCTTTCTTT.

For the CDR3, the DNA is TGTGCCAGCAGTGCCGGGACAACGTGGAACGAGCAGTACTTC. This codes for CASSAGTTWNEQYF. The chain has TRBV6-4 and TRBJ2-7; possible D gene TRBD1, 6 bases. V shed 4 bases and J shed 5 bases, with 15 bases lying between them. Germline-derived CDR1 and CDR2 are MRHNA and SNTAGT. This CDR3 comprises 14 residues.

DNA of the CDR3: TGTGCCAGCAGGCCGGGACATTCGAGCTGGGACGAGCAGTACTTC. Its translation: CASRPGHSSWDEQYF. The chain has TRBV6-1 and TRBJ2-7; tentative D call: TRBD1 (6 bases). Trimming pared 6 bases from V and 5 bases from J, leaving 20 bases between. This CDR3 spans 15 amino acids. Germline V gene lookup returns CDR1 MNHNS and CDR2 SASEGT.

This chain connects TRBV13 to TRBJ2-5; 12 bases fit TRBD2. The CDR3 is 15 amino acids. V lost 4 bases and J lost 5; bases outside the gene matches: 5. Looked up from germline, CDR1 is PRHDT and CDR2 is FYEKMQ (reference sequence). The CDR3: CASSWTSGMRETQYF. The CDR3 DNA reads as TGTGCCAGCAGCTGGACTAGCGGGATGAGGGAGACCCAGTACTTC.

The chain employs TRBV7-2 and TRBJ2-3; 7 bases fit TRBD2. CDR3 length equals 15 residues. Germline V lookup: CDR1 SGHTA, CDR2 FQGNSA. Germline trimming cut 3 bases from V and 6 bases from J; bases unmatched to any gene: 9. The CDR3 coding sequence is TGTGCCAGCAGCTTTCGCGGCGGGGGTGAGGATACGCAGTATTTT. Translated, it gives CASSFRGGGEDTQYF.

J is TRBJ1-5 and V is TRBV15, with D maybe TRBD1 (6 bases). The CDR3 is made up of 15 amino acids. Trimming stripped 4 bases from V and 0 bases from J, with 10 bases between. CDR1 is LNHNV, CDR2 YYDKDF, per germline (reference sequence). In DNA form, the CDR3 reads TGTGCCACCAGCACCAGGGACACTAGCAATCAGCCCCAGCATTTT. Translating gives CATSTRDTSNQPQHF.

The chain employs TRBV6-6 and TRBJ1-5; D is ambiguous. The V end was cut by 7 bases, the J end by 4 bases, with 17 bases between. Germline V gene lookup returns CDR1 MNHNY and CDR2 SVGAGI (reference sequence). CDR3 length: 15 amino acids. The CDR3 protein is CASTFQAPGNQPQHF. The CDR3 DNA reads TGTGCCAGCACCTTCCAGGCTCCGGGGAATCAGCCCCAGCATTTT.

J is TRBJ2-2 and V is TRBV2; 7 positions agree with TRBD1. This CDR3 is 14 amino acids long. V shed 8 bases and J 2 bases; nucleotides not matched to a gene: 5. Germline-derived CDR1 and CDR2 are SNHLY and FYNNEI. CDR3 residues: CASLGTVNTGELFF. CDR3 nucleotide sequence: TGTGCCAGCCTGGGGACAGTTAACACCGGGGAGCTGTTTTTT.

This rearrangement joins TRBV2 to TRBJ1-5; D is possibly TRBD1 (5 bases). This CDR3 region has 16 residues. V was pared by 3 bases and J by 5 bases, with 17 bases between. Per germline, CDR1 SNHLY and CDR2 FYNNEI. CDR3 sequence (DNA): TGTGCCAGCAGTGAGCAGGGCGGGGCTTTGGATCAGCCCCAGCATTTT. It encodes CASSEQGGALDQPQHF.

The rearrangement joins TRBV2 to TRBJ1-4; 12 nucleotides agree with TRBD1. The CDR3 covers 15 residues. V lost 5 bases, J lost 10 bases, and 8 bases stayed unmatched. Germline V gives CDR1 SNHLY, CDR2 FYNNEI. This CDR3 reads CASSKEGQGASKLFF. As DNA, the CDR3 is TGTGCCAGCAGTAAAGAGGGACAGGGGGCTTCAAAACTGTTTTTT.

The chain recombines TRBV11-1 with TRBJ2-5, with unresolved D. The CDR3 runs to 12 residues. Trimming cost V 5 bases and J 5 bases, with 9 bases left between them. Germline loops: CDR1 SGHAT, CDR2 FQDESV (reference sequence). The CDR3 spells CASSPARETQYF. For the CDR3, the DNA is TGTGCCAGCAGCCCAGCGAGGGAGACCCAGTACTTC.

The CDR3 protein is CASSSSGTGETQYF. The CDR3 DNA reads TGTGCCAGCAGCTCATCCGGGACAGGGGAGACCCAGTACTTC. This chain connects TRBV7-8 to TRBJ2-5; TRBD1 agrees at 9 bases. The CDR3 has 14 residues. Looked up from germline, CDR1 is SGHVS and CDR2 is FQNEAQ. Trimming took 4 bases from V and 5 from J; bases not matched to a gene: 5. The entire variable domain, with the rest obtained from reference TRBV7-8 and TRBJ2-5, is as follows: GAGVSQSPRYKVAKRGQDVALRCDPISGHVSLFWYQQALGQGPEFLTYFQNEAQLDKSGLPSDRFFAERPEGSVSTLKIQRTQQEDSAVYLCASSSSGTGETQYFGPGTRLLVL.

This chain connects TRBV19 to TRBJ1-2, with 10 bases fitting TRBD1. Trimming removed 5 bases from V and 4 bases from J; junction bases left unmatched: 16. The CDR3 loop spans 18 amino acids. In germline, CDR1 is LNHDA, CDR2 SQIVND (reference sequence). The CDR3 loop reads CASSYLPGQGPRIYGYTF. CDR3 DNA sequence: TGTGCCAGTAGTTACCTTCCGGGACAGGGGCCTAGGATCTATGGCTACACCTTC.

The chain uses TRBV6-1 and TRBJ1-3; a possible D gene is TRBD1 (6 bases). The V end lost 2 bases, the J end lost 9 bases, and 11 bases lay between the germline ends. Germline CDR1 and CDR2: MNHNS and SASEGT. The CDR3 sequence is 13 residues long. CDR3: CASSESWGLTIYF. In DNA form, the CDR3 reads TGTGCCAGCAGTGAAAGCTGGGGGCTCACCATATATTTT.

The chain couples TRBV7-2 to TRBJ2-6, with no clear D. V lost 5 bases and J lost 2, with 16 bases in between. The CDR3 is made up of 17 amino acids. CDR1 is SGHTA and CDR2 is FQGNSA in the germline V gene. The CDR3 nucleotides read TGTGCCAGCAGCCCCAATAGCCCAAAGACTGGGGCCAACGTCCTGACTTTC. It is translated as CASSPNSPKTGANVLTF.

The V call is TRBV7-8, the J call TRBJ1-5, with 10 positions matching TRBD1. This CDR3 spans 15 amino acids. J was trimmed by 5 bases and V by 4 bases; bases with no gene match: 5. CDR1 and CDR2 (germline): SGHVS, FQNEAQ. Written as DNA, the CDR3 is TGTGCCAGCAGCTGGGGACAGGGGAACTATCAGCCCCAGCATTTT. Translated, it gives CASSWGQGNYQPQHF.

The sample holds a few counts of this clone. The gene calls are TRBV28 and TRBJ1-2; unclear D gene. Trimming cost V 3 bases and J 7 bases, with 9 bases left between them. The germline V gene has CDR1 MDHEN and CDR2 SYDVKM. This CDR3 is built from 12 residues. This CDR3 is CASSLYGGGYTF. The DNA of the CDR3 is TGTGCCAGCAGTTTGTATGGCGGTGGCTACACCTTC.

The chain joins TRBV7-3 to TRBJ2-3; 15 bases line up with TRBD2. Germline assignment: CDR1 SGHTA and CDR2 FQGTGA. This CDR3 region has 20 residues. J gave up 2 bases and V 5 bases, and 14 bases lay outside the gene matches. The CDR3 loop reads CASSPGTSGGPSGSTDTQYF. In DNA, the CDR3 is TGTGCCAGCAGCCCGGGGACTAGCGGGGGGCCCTCCGGATCCACAGATACGCAGTATTTT. Full variable domain (missing parts from reference TRBV7-3 and TRBJ2-3): GAGVSQTPSNKVTEKGKYVELRCDPISGHTALYWYRQSLGQGPEFLIYFQGTGAADDSGLPNDRFFAVRPEGSVSTLKIQRTERGDSAVYLCASSPGTSGGPSGSTDTQYFGPGTRLTVL.

This clone was found a few times. As DNA, the CDR3 is TGTGCCAGCGCCTCCACAGGGGGCTTCTACGAGCAGTACTTC. Its translation is CASASTGGFYEQYF. The chain carries TRBV7-6 and TRBJ2-7; 9 bases map to TRBD1. The length of the CDR3 is 14 residues. CDR1 and CDR2 (germline): SGHVS, FNYEAQ. Trimming took 8 bases from V and 3 from J; bases not matched to a gene: 8.